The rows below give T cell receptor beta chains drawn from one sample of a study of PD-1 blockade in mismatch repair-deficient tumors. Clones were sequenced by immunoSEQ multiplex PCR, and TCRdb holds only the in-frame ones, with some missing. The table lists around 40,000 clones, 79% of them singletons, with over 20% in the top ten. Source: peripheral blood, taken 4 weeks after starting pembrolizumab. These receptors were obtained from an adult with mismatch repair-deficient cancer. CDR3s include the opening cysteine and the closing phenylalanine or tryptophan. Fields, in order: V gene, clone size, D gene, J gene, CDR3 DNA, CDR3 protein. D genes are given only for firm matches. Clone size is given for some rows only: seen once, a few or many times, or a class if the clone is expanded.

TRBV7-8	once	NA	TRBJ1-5	TGTGCCAGCAGATTAGACAGTAGCTCCAACCCCCAGCATTTT	CASRLDSSSNPQHF
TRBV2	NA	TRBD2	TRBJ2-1	TGTGCCAGCAGTGTGGGCGGGAGCAATGAGCAGTTCTTC	CASSVGGSNEQFF
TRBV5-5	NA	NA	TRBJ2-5	TGTGCCAGCAGCTTAGGCCAATATCAAGAGACCCAGTACTTC	CASSLGQYQETQYF
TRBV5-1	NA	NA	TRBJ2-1	TGCGCCAGCAGCTCGTCCGGGACTGAGCAGTTCTTC	CASSSSGTEQFF
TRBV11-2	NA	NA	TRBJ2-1	TGTGCCAGCAGCTCGACCCAGCCAGGCTCCTACAATGAGCAGTTCTTC	CASSSTQPGSYNEQFF
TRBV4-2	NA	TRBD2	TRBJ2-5	TGTGCCAGCAGCCAAGCCATTAGGGCTAGCGGGTTAGGAGGAGAGACCCAGTACTTC	CASSQAIRASGLGGETQYF
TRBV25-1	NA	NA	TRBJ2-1	TGTGCCAGCTCATGGGGTGGGTACAATGAGCAGTTCTTC	CASSWGGYNEQFF
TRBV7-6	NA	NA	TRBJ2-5	TGTGCCAGCCGATCAAGACAAGGGACCCAGTACTTC	CASRSRQGTQYF
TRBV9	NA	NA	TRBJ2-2	TGTGCCAGCAGCCCCCCGGGGAGAGCGGGCGGGGAGCTGTTTTTT	CASSPPGRAGGELFF
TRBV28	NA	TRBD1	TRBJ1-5	TGTGCCAGCAGAGAGACAGGGACTAGCAATCAGCCCCAGCATTTT	CASRETGTSNQPQHF
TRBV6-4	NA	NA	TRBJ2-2	TGTGCCAGCAGTGACTCAGTGACCGGGGAGCTGTTTTTT	CASSDSVTGELFF
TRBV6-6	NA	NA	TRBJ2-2	TGTGCCAGCAGTTCCCGGGGAATTGGGACCGGGGAGCTGTTTTTT	CASSSRGIGTGELFF
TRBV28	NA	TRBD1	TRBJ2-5	TGTGCCAGCACCCCCACGGGACGGAGAACCGGGACAGGGGATCTGTGGGAGACCCAGTACTTC	CASTPTGRRTGTGDLWETQYF
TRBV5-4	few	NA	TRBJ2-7	TGTGCCAGCAGCCTCGAAGGGTCGGGACTCTTCCGCTTCTCCTACGAGCAGTACTTC	CASSLEGSGLFRFSYEQYF
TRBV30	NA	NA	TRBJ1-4	TGTGCCTGGATGAGGGGGGGAGGTAATGAAAAACTGTTTTTT	CAWMRGGGNEKLFF
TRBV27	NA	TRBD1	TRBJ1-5	TGTGCCACCGCGAGGGGGCTCTTTGGCAATCAGCCCCAGCATTTT	CATARGLFGNQPQHF
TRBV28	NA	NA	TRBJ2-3	TGTGCCAGCAGTCTCACCAGGGACACAGATACGCAGTATTTT	CASSLTRDTDTQYF
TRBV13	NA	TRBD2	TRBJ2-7	TGTGCCAGCAGCTTCCGACTAGCGGGATCATACGAGCAGTACTTC	CASSFRLAGSYEQYF
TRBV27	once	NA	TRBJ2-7	TGTGCCAGCAGTTTATCGTATCGGGCGACAGCCGAGCAGTACTTC	CASSLSYRATAEQYF
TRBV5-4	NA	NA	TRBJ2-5	TGTGCCAGCAGCTTCACCACAGGGTGGCAAGAGACCCAGTACTTC	CASSFTTGWQETQYF
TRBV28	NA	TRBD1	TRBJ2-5	TGTGCCAGCAGTCTACACTTGGACAGGGGGGAAGAGACCCAGTACTTC	CASSLHLDRGEETQYF
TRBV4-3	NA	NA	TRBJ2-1	TGCGCCAGCAGCCAAGAGCCGTGGGGCCTAGCAGATTACAATGAGCAGTTCTTC	CASSQEPWGLADYNEQFF